The clone carrying this T cell receptor (beta chain) has a count of ten or more. Its antigen is not known. This sample stems from a study of metastatic and nonmetastatic thyroid tumors. Whole-study context: Repertoires of blood and of tissue (tumor or nodule) from malignant and benign thyroid patients were compared.

Thyroid surgery took place with no prior treatment in any patient. The study, taken as a whole, reports: Versus benign nodules, malignant thyroid tumors reportedly had significantly higher TCR beta diversity, in blood and tumor.

TCRdb re-called clones via MiXCR from the PCR reads. Among 9,500 to 15,000 clones, about 33% were seen once, and the ten largest hold more than 10%. The V gene's germline CDR1 is GTSNPN and CDR2 SVGIG (reference sequence). The CDR3 covers 13 residues. Trimming removed 5 bases at V and 0 bases at J, with 10 bases between. The TCR was taken from a female donor with papillary thyroid cancer or a benign thyroid nodule (not recorded which). Some clones in this sample may be carry-over from other donors' samples. Material: tumor tissue. This sequence joins TRBV30 and TRBJ1-1; D call uncertain. In nucleotides, the CDR3 is TGTGCCTGGGGACGGATCATGAACACTGAAGCTTTCTTT. This translates into CAWGRIMNTEAFF.